Listed here are 24 T cell receptor beta chains from one sample, sequenced in a study of T cell responses to AZD1222 COVID-19 vaccine. Here immunoSEQ multiplex PCR was the method, and the copy in TCRdb shows in-frame clones only, minus some. The repertoire holds fewer than 85,000 clones, with roughly 91% as singletons. Specimen: peripheral blood, collected 28 days after the second AZD1222 dose. The receptors here all came from an adult who received the AZD1222 COVID-19 vaccine.

This sequence joins TRBV6-1 and TRBJ1-4; TRBD1 matches at 7 bases. Germline loops: CDR1 MNHNS, CDR2 SASEGT. The CDR3 is made up of 16 amino acids. V trimming: 4 bases; J trimming: 5 bases; junction bases outside the gene matches: 10. The CDR3 DNA is TGTGCCAGCAGTGGTGTCGAAGGGGGCCTAAATGAAAAACTGTTTTTT. This encodes CASSGVEGGLNEKLFF.

V and J are TRBV5-4 and TRBJ2-3, with unresolved D. CDR3 length: 15 amino acids. Trimming stripped 1 base from V and 0 bases from J, with 9 bases between. Germline CDR1 and CDR2: SGHNT and YYREEE (reference sequence). CDR3 loop: CASSLYTRSTDTQYF. As DNA, the CDR3 is TGTGCCAGCAGCTTGTACACTCGAAGCACAGATACGCAGTATTTT.

The chain joins TRBV3-1 (or the pseudogene TRBV3-2) to TRBJ2-1; D unclear. V gave up 0 bases and J gave up 2 bases, with 2 bases separating them. Germline lookup yields CDR1 LGHDT and CDR2 YNNKEL (reference sequence). The CDR3 sequence is 13 residues long. This CDR3 reads CASSQDPYNEQFF. The CDR3, as DNA: TGTGCCAGCAGCCAAGACCCCTACAATGAGCAGTTCTTC.

The chain links TRBV3-1 (or the pseudogene TRBV3-2) to TRBJ1-1, with TRBD1 matching over 7 bases. Germline loops: CDR1 LGHDT, CDR2 YNNKEL (reference sequence). The CDR3 extends over 14 amino acids. Losses at the gene ends were 4 bases for V and 4 bases for J; bases not matched to a gene: 6. This chain's CDR3 is CASSPRGQSTEAFF. CDR3 coding DNA: TGTGCCAGCAGCCCTAGGGGGCAGTCCACTGAAGCTTTCTTT.

Comments on this clone: Distinct nucleotide sequences in the sample also encode this CDR3. This chain connects TRBV5-6 to TRBJ2-2, with 11 bases lining up with TRBD1. The CDR3 contains 15 residues. Germline V lookup: CDR1 SGHDT, CDR2 YYEEEE. The V and J ends lost 3 bases and 5 bases, in that order; junction bases with no gene match: 3. As DNA, the CDR3 is TGTGCCAGCAGCTACGGGACAGGGGGTACCGGGGAGCTGTTTTTT. This gives the protein CASSYGTGGTGELFF.

The V call is TRBV12-3 or TRBV12-4, the J call TRBJ1-2; D is ambiguous. The CDR3 extends over 13 amino acids. V was trimmed by 2 bases and J by 5 bases, leaving 9 bases between them. The CDR3 DNA is TGTGCCAGCAGTTTATTTGCCGCTTATGGCTACACCTTC. Translated: CASSLFAAYGYTF.

As regards this clone: The junction departs from the called germline gene at one end, perhaps through a read error. This chain joins TRBV7-7 and TRBJ2-1; D is possibly TRBD1 (5 bases). The germline V gene encodes CDR1 SSHAT and CDR2 FNYEAQ (reference sequence). CDR3 length: 15 residues. The CDR3 protein is CASSLSDTPYNEQFF. CDR3 in DNA: TGTGCTAGCAGCTTATCGGACACCCCCTACAATGAGCAGTTCTTC.

The chain couples TRBV9 to TRBJ2-3, with 9 bases identical to TRBD2. There are 15 residues in the CDR3. Germline trimming cut 4 bases from V and 1 base from J; bases unmatched to any gene: 4. CDR1 SGDLS and CDR2 YYNGEE come from the germline V gene. CDR3 loop: CASSKGLARTDTQYF. In nucleotides, the CDR3 is TGTGCCAGCAGCAAGGGACTAGCCCGCACAGATACGCAGTATTTT.

This clone was counted a few times. V gene TRBV18 combines with J gene TRBJ1-6; 10 positions match TRBD1. The germline CDR1 and CDR2 sequences are KGHSH and LQKENI. The CDR3 loop spans 18 amino acids. After removal of 0 bases from V and 9 bases from J, the junction contained 11 bases not matched to a gene. As DNA, the CDR3 is TGTGCCAGCTCACCACCCTGTGGGACAGGGGAGATTTGTTCACCCCTCCACTTT. This translates into CASSPPCGTGEICSPLHF.

The chain has TRBV5-1 and TRBJ1-2; tentatively, D is TRBD1 (6 bases). The CDR3 runs 13 residues. V gave up 4 bases and J gave up 3 bases, with 10 bases separating them. Germline CDR1 and CDR2: SGHRS and YFSETQ. The CDR3 spells CASSQDSYYGYTF. CDR3 in DNA: TGCGCCAGCAGCCAGGACAGTTACTATGGCTACACCTTC.

The V gene is TRBV18, the J gene TRBJ1-1; D not certain. The CDR3 extends over 14 amino acids. V lost 6 bases, J lost 4 bases, and 15 bases lay in between. CDR1 is KGHSH, CDR2 LQKENI, per germline. The CDR3 coding sequence is TGTGCCAGCTCCCCCCCGGGCAGAGCCACTGAAGCTTTCTTT. This gives the protein CASSPPGRATEAFF.

The J gene is TRBJ1-2, the V gene TRBV2; D remains ambiguous. CDR3 length: 13 amino acids. Germline V gene lookup returns CDR1 SNHLY and CDR2 FYNNEI. V lost 4 bases, J lost 3 bases, and 9 bases lay in between. The CDR3 sequence: CASSGAVDYGYTF. The CDR3 DNA reads as TGTGCCAGCAGTGGAGCGGTAGACTATGGCTACACCTTC.

This clone has more than one count but fewer than ten. The chain joins TRBV2 to TRBJ2-5; 8 nucleotides agree with TRBD2. J gave up 2 bases and V 6 bases, and 8 bases lay outside the gene matches. This CDR3 is 15 amino acids long. CDR1 is SNHLY and CDR2 is FYNNEI in the germline V gene. CDR3 loop: CASRARQRGQETQYF. The CDR3 DNA reads as TGTGCCAGCAGGGCGCGGCAGCGGGGGCAAGAGACCCAGTACTTC.

CDR3 in amino acids: CASSTLWGASSYEQYF. Written as DNA, the CDR3 is TGTGCCAGTAGTACCCTCTGGGGCGCCTCTTCCTACGAGCAGTACTTC. The chain couples TRBV19 to TRBJ2-7, with TRBD1 as a possible D gene (5 bases). The CDR3 spans 16 residues. The V gene's germline CDR1 is LNHDA and CDR2 SQIVND (reference sequence). Trimming stripped 4 bases from V and 1 base from J, with 17 bases between.

The rearrangement joins TRBV7-2 to TRBJ1-1; D may be TRBD1 (5 bases). The CDR3 is made up of 13 amino acids. CDR1 and CDR2 from the germline V gene are SGHTA and FQGNSA. Trimming left V 6 bases short and J 4 bases short, with 12 bases between. The CDR3 here is CASRLWDATEAFF. The CDR3 coding sequence is TGTGCCAGCAGATTATGGGACGCCACTGAAGCTTTCTTT. Based on the CDR3 plus reference TRBV7-2 and TRBJ1-1, the full variable domain is GAGVSQSPSNKVTEKGKDVELRCDPISGHTALYWYRQSLGQGLEFLIYFQGNSAPDKSGLPSDRFSAERTGGSVSTLTIQRTQQEDSAVYLCASRLWDATEAFFGQGTRLTVV.

The sample holds one count of this clone. The chain carries TRBV9 and TRBJ2-7, with D possibly being TRBD1 (5 bases). This CDR3 contains 14 residues. V lost 4 bases and J lost 1, with 12 bases in between. Looked up from germline, CDR1 is SGDLS and CDR2 is YYNGEE. The CDR3 bases are TGTGCCAGCAGCAGGCTGGGGCGATCCTACGAGCAGTACTTC. Translated: CASSRLGRSYEQYF. Full variable domain (missing parts from reference TRBV9 and TRBJ2-7): DSGVTQTPKHLITATGQRVTLRCSPRSGDLSVYWYQQSLDQGLQFLIQYYNGEERAKGNILERFSAQQFPDLHSELNLSSLELGDSALYFCASSRLGRSYEQYFGPGTRLTVT.

This clone was counted at least ten times. The chain employs TRBV3-1 (or the pseudogene TRBV3-2) and TRBJ2-7; no clear D. Germline V gives CDR1 LGHDT, CDR2 YNNKEL (reference sequence). The CDR3 is 13 residues long. The V gene lost 7 bases and the J gene lost 0 bases, with 10 bases spanning the gap. This CDR3 reads CASKNSLSYEQYF. CDR3 DNA: TGTGCCAGCAAGAACAGCCTCTCCTACGAGCAGTACTTC.

V usage is TRBV11-2 and J usage is TRBJ2-1; D not resolved. V was pared by 7 bases and J by 4 bases, with 5 bases between. The CDR3 contains 11 residues. Germline V gene data show CDR1 as SGHAT and CDR2 as FQNNGV. The chain's CDR3 is CASNDYNEQFF. The CDR3 nucleotides read TGTGCCAGCAACGATTACAATGAGCAGTTCTTC.

The CDR3 DNA is TGCGCCAGCAGCCAAGAGCGGGGACTTGGGGACGAGCAGTACTTC. This codes for CASSQERGLGDEQYF. The rearrangement links TRBV4-3 to TRBJ2-7, with a weak D call TRBD2 (6 bases). CDR1 and CDR2 from the germline V gene are LGHNA and YSLEER. The CDR3 totals 15 residues. Trimming pared 0 bases from V and 5 bases from J, leaving 14 bases between.

The rearrangement uses TRBV10-3 and TRBJ1-5; D gene unclear. V was clipped by 9 bases and J by 7 bases, with 16 bases between them. This CDR3 region has 13 residues. Germline CDR1 ENHRY, CDR2 SYGVKD. The CDR3 coding sequence is TGTGCCATACCATACAGCGAAGGGCAGCCCCAGCATTTT. It yields the protein CAIPYSEGQPQHF.

The chain has TRBV30 and TRBJ1-6, with unresolved D. The germline V gene has CDR1 GTSNPN and CDR2 SVGIG (reference sequence). The CDR3 sequence is 13 residues long. The germline V and J ends were trimmed by 5 bases and 9 bases, with 14 bases remaining between them. The chain's CDR3 is CAWSSDRASPLHF. The CDR3 DNA reads TGTGCCTGGTCGTCGGATCGGGCTTCACCCCTCCACTTT.

This rearrangement joins TRBV27 to TRBJ2-1; TRBD1 matches at 8 bases. V was clipped by 8 bases and J by 4 bases; unmatched bases: 7. The CDR3 spans 14 residues. Germline loops: CDR1 MNHEY, CDR2 SMNVEV (reference sequence). The CDR3 nucleotides read TGTGCCAGCCGACAGGGGCATCCTTACAATGAGCAGTTCTTC. This codes for CASRQGHPYNEQFF.

V gene TRBV6-5 combines with J gene TRBJ2-7; D not certain. The CDR3 totals 11 residues. Germline V gene lookup returns CDR1 MNHEY and CDR2 SVGAGI. Trimming pared 2 bases from V and 4 bases from J, leaving 3 bases between. CDR3 bases: TGTGCCAGCAGTTACCGTTACGAGCAGTACTTC. It codes for CASSYRYEQYF.

The CDR3 DNA sequence: TGTGCCAGCAGCCACTTACCCGCCCCTCTGCCGGACCAACAGTTCTTC. It encodes CASSHLPAPLPDQQFF. The chain recombines TRBV7-2 with TRBJ2-1, with D unclear. Germline lookup yields CDR1 SGHTA and CDR2 FQGNSA. V lost 5 bases to trimming and J lost 13 bases, with 27 bases between them. The CDR3 length is 16 residues. The whole variable domain, remainder taken from reference TRBV7-2 and TRBJ2-1, is GAGVSQSPSNKVTEKGKDVELRCDPISGHTALYWYRQSLGQGLEFLIYFQGNSAPDKSGLPSDRFSAERTGGSVSTLTIQRTQQEDSAVYLCASSHLPAPLPDQQFFGPGTRLTVL.